This TCR beta chain was identified in a study of shared clonotypes between healthy human individuals. Assay execution took place at the deep level. Repertoires were generated with immunoSEQ multiplex PCR, while TCRdb's copy carries only in-frame clones and drops some. The sample shows hundreds of thousands of clones, around 78% of them seen only once. Healthy HIV-negative adults without recent acute infections or vaccinations served as donors. Adult Caucasians living in Nashville, Tennessee made up all of the donors. Extraction of genomic DNA in unsorted samples used about 90 million PBMCs. In germline, CDR1 is SQVTM, CDR2 ANQGSEA. The length of the CDR3 is 12 residues. Trimming pared 4 bases from V and 5 bases from J, leaving 12 bases between. A note on this clone: Since a far larger clone is one base different, this is likely a read error. Because the CDR3 is missing its conserved closing phenylalanine or tryptophan, this is likely a read error.

Sequenced: PBMCs. V is TRBV29-1 and J is TRBJ2-7; no firm D call. This receptor was taken from a woman in her 40s in good health. Some clones in this sample may be carry-over from other donors' samples. CDR3 sequence: CSVGSGGHEQYL. Written as DNA, the CDR3 is TGCAGCGTTGGGAGTGGTGGGCACGAGCAGTACCTC.